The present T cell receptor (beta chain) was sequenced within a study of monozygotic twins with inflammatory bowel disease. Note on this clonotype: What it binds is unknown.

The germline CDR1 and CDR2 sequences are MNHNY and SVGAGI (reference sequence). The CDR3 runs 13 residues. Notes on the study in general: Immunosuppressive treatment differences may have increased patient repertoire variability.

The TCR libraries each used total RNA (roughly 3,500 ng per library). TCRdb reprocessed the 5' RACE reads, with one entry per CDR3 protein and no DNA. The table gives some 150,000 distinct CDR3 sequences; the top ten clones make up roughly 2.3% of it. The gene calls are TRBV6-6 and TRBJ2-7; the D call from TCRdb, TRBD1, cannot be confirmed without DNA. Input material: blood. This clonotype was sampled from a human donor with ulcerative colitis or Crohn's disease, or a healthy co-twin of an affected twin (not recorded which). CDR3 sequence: CASSSTSGYEQYF.